This T cell receptor beta chain derives from a study of cytomegalovirus exposure and HLA in healthy donors. The wider study: Out of roughly 170 million T cells, an earlier analysis found roughly 100 million unique TCR beta sequences in total. Whole-study findings and limits: In terms of immune exposure information, only CMV serostatus was available. Productive status was seen about 87% or about 30% of the time for most TCR beta V segments in an earlier analysis.

About this clone: Its matching antigen is unknown.

CDR1 is SGHRS and CDR2 is YFSETQ in the germline V gene. The CDR3 spans 15 residues. V was pared by 0 bases and J by 2 bases, with 10 bases between. In the PCR, 60 Vbeta and 13 Jbeta primers were used. Measured with immunoSEQ multiplex PCR; TCRdb has only the in-frame clones, and not every one. The sample holds some 130,000 clones, about 80% seen once. The receptor comes from a man aged 25-45 years in good health and CMV-seronegative. This chain connects TRBV5-1 to TRBJ2-3; possibly TRBD2 for D (5 bases). Sequenced: PBMCs. Here the CDR3 DNA reads TGCGCCAGCAGCTTGGGAGGGAGACCCACAGATACGCAGTATTTT. Encoded protein: CASSLGGRPTDTQYF.